Given below is one T cell receptor (beta chain) in context. Its antigen is as yet unknown. Time point meaning: newly diagnosed GD, antithyroid drugs for less than 3 months. PBMC RNA served as the TCR library source. The length of the CDR3 is 14 residues. Trimming removed 0 bases at V and 6 bases at J, with 13 bases between. CDR1 SGHNT and CDR2 YYREEE come from the germline V gene (reference sequence). The sample is drawn from a study of regulatory T cells in long-lasting Graves disease. Building the TCR beta libraries relied on iRepertoire HTBI primers, and CDR3 regions underwent Arm-PCR. TCRdb re-derived calls from the multiplex PCR reads in MiXCR, one entry per CDR3 protein. This sample carries about 240,000 distinct CDR3 sequences, around 20% of them seen once, and the ten largest clones take more than 11%. Study-level points and caveats: Small sample size may have lowered accuracy. Segments TRBV28, TRBJ1-2 and TRBJ2-5 showed preferential usage in persistent disease.

V usage is TRBV5-4 and J usage is TRBJ2-7; the D gene is possibly TRBD2 (7 bases). This TCR was recovered from a female donor with Graves disease. Source: peripheral blood mononuclear cells (PBMCs), taken at new diagnosis, from a patient treated with antithyroid drugs. The CDR3 spells CASSLGRGLSEQYF. CDR3 in DNA: TGTGCCAGCAGCTTGGGGCGGGGGCTCTCCGAGCAGTACTTC. The variable domain in full, with the rest retrieved from reference TRBV5-4 and TRBJ2-7, is ETGVTQSPTHLIKTRGQQVTLRCSSQSGHNTVSWYQQALGQGPQFIFQYYREEENGRGNFPPRFSGLQFPNYSSELNVNALELDDSALYLCASSLGRGLSEQYFGPGTRLTVT.